The rows below give T cell receptor beta chains drawn from one sample of a study of blood T cells in healthy people across ages. TCRdb fed the 5' RACE reads into MiXCR, producing one record per CDR3 protein. The profile shows more than 650,000 distinct CDR3 sequences, around a fifth of them singletons. The sequencing input was blood. The source of these receptors is a man in his 70s in good health. CDR3s leave out the opening cysteine and the closing phenylalanine or tryptophan. Fields, in order: V gene, J gene, CDR3 protein.

V gene: TRBV9; J gene: TRBJ1-5; CDR3 protein: ASSVSGTVNQPQH
V gene: TRBV3-1; J gene: TRBJ2-1; CDR3 protein: ASSHGGLAGVYNEQF
V gene: TRBV6-5; J gene: TRBJ2-5; CDR3 protein: ASSSSMTGKETQY
V gene: TRBV5-5; J gene: TRBJ1-2; CDR3 protein: ASSLQHGTNYGYT
V gene: TRBV14; J gene: TRBJ2-1; CDR3 protein: ASSQGLAGVNEQF
V gene: TRBV28; J gene: TRBJ1-5; CDR3 protein: ASSSPGSNQPQH
V gene: TRBV5-1; J gene: TRBJ1-1; CDR3 protein: ASSYLTVNTEAF
V gene: TRBV11-2; J gene: TRBJ1-4; CDR3 protein: ASSPSGALNEKLF
V gene: TRBV6-5; J gene: TRBJ2-5; CDR3 protein: ASSSGPRGGYQETQY
V gene: TRBV10-3; J gene: TRBJ2-7; CDR3 protein: AIRRPAIAGDHEQY
V gene: TRBV5-1; J gene: TRBJ2-3; CDR3 protein: ASSLGWGQGADTQY
V gene: TRBV24-1; J gene: TRBJ2-1; CDR3 protein: ATSDLQVYEQF
V gene: TRBV27; J gene: TRBJ1-5; CDR3 protein: ASSLGQGVQPQH
V gene: TRBV12-3/TRBV12-4; J gene: TRBJ2-1; CDR3 protein: ATKDRVYNEQF
V gene: TRBV20-1; J gene: TRBJ2-5; CDR3 protein: SASLQGAYQETQY
V gene: TRBV6-6; J gene: TRBJ1-2; CDR3 protein: ASSWRTGPKEGYT
V gene: TRBV15; J gene: TRBJ2-2; CDR3 protein: ATSREGATGELF